This T cell receptor beta chain appears in the sequencing data of a study of tumor and adjacent non-tumor tissue in lung cancer. About the research overall: Aged roughly 31 to 76 years, patients included 10 men and about five women with stage I to III disease. Study results and limitations: In normal lung, the top 100 clones were significantly more dominant than in tumor. TCR diversity was significantly greater in tumor than normal lung tissue.

With respect to this clonotype: Its antigen is not known. One end of the junction varies from germline; a read error may be responsible.

Three rounds of nested PCR, following a modified ARM-PCR protocol, produced the TCRbeta library. TCRdb redid the calling of the multiplex PCR reads with MiXCR, one entry per CDR3 protein. The sample includes some 80,000 distinct CDR3 sequences, approximately 82% of them seen just once. CDR3 size: 12 residues. Germline loops: CDR1 SGHTA, CDR2 FQGTGA. The template was RNA from unsorted bulk tissue. This non-tumor lung sample came from over 3 cm beyond the tumor edge. Newly diagnosed lung cancer patients had thoracic surgery in China, August–late 2014, without prior chemotherapy. The rearrangement uses TRBV7-3 and TRBJ2-1; D remains unclear. This clonotype was sampled from a man in his sixties or seventies with non-small cell lung cancer. Sequences were obtained from distant non-tumor lung tissue. In DNA, the CDR3 is TGTACCAGCAGCTTATCCAGCACTGAGCAGTTCTTC. The encoded protein is CTSSLSSTEQFF. The full variable domain, completed using reference TRBV7-3 and TRBJ2-1, is GAGVSQTPSNKVTEKGKYVELRCDPISGHTALYWYRQSLGQGPEFLIYFQGTGAADDSGLPNDRFFAVRPEGSVSTLKIQRTERGDSAVYLCTSSLSSTEQFFGPGTRLTVL.